The 10 T cell receptor beta chains reported below all come from one sample, sequenced in a study of shared clonotypes between healthy human individuals. Method: immunoSEQ multiplex PCR; TCRdb's copy keeps in-frame clones and lacks some. The table shows about 2 million clones, with 85% to 95% occurring only once. The sample comprised naive CD4+ T cells sorted from blood. Specified subset: CD45RA+ positively selected. The source of these receptors is a man younger than 35 in good health.

This clone showed up just once. This chain joins TRBV10-2 and TRBJ2-3; TRBD1 aligns across 8 bases. Germline values: CDR1 WSHSY, CDR2 SAAADI. This CDR3 is built from 13 residues. After removal of 6 bases from V and 1 base from J, the junction contained 0 bases not matched to a gene. CDR3 nucleotide sequence: TGCGCCAGCAGGGGACAGGGCACAGATACGCAGTATTTT. This gives the protein CASRGQGTDTQYF.

The chain joins TRBV30 to TRBJ2-7; tentatively, D is TRBD1 or TRBD2 (6 bases each). The CDR3 extends over 14 amino acids. Trimming left V 3 bases short and J 0 bases short, with 12 bases between. Germline V gene lookup returns CDR1 GTSNPN and CDR2 SVGIG (reference sequence). The CDR3 DNA sequence: TGTGCCTGGAGGTCCACGGGGGCCTCCTACGAGCAGTACTTC. It yields the protein CAWRSTGASYEQYF.

This sequence joins TRBV4-1 and TRBJ2-3; unclear D gene. V was cut by 3 bases and J by 2 bases, with 9 bases left in between. Germline lookup yields CDR1 MGHRA and CDR2 YSYEKL. This CDR3 has 14 residues. The CDR3 DNA sequence: TGCGCCAGCAGCCAGCTGACCCCCACAGATACGCAGTATTTT. It translates to CASSQLTPTDTQYF.

The J gene is TRBJ2-7, the V gene TRBV10-3; tentative D call: TRBD1 (6 bases). The V and J ends lost 4 bases and 5 bases respectively, with 12 bases between them. The CDR3 has 13 amino acids. Germline V CDR1 and CDR2: ENHRY, SYGVKD. Here the CDR3 reads CAISVTRDNEQYF. As DNA, the CDR3 is TGTGCCATCAGTGTTACCAGGGACAACGAGCAGTACTTC.

The chain is built from TRBV30 and TRBJ1-4; TRBD1 matches 8 bases. Germline CDR1 and CDR2: GTSNPN and SVGIG (reference sequence). J was trimmed by 8 bases and V by 3 bases; bases with no gene match: 5. CDR3 length: 13 amino acids. The CDR3 sequence: CAWSQGAKEKLFF. CDR3 DNA sequence: TGTGCCTGGAGCCAGGGGGCGAAGGAAAAACTGTTTTTT.

This clone is a singleton in its sample. J is TRBJ2-5 and V is TRBV5-4; the D gene could be TRBD1 or TRBD2 (5 bases each). The CDR3 covers 16 residues. With 4 bases removed from V and 6 bases from J, the gap between germline ends came to 22 bases. From germline, CDR1 is SGHNT and CDR2 YYREEE (reference sequence). The CDR3 region has the DNA TGTGCCAGCAGCCCAATAGGGAATGGGGGTGAAAAGACCCAGTACTTC. Translated: CASSPIGNGGEKTQYF.

The CDR3 is CASSPIAGGRYNEQFF. CDR3 sequence (DNA): TGTGCCAGCAGCCCCATAGCGGGAGGCCGTTACAATGAGCAGTTCTTC. The chain employs TRBV11-2 and TRBJ2-1; 10 bases are a match to TRBD2. V shed 5 bases and J 4 bases; nucleotides not matched to a gene: 8. The germline gives CDR1 SGHAT, CDR2 FQNNGV. The CDR3 totals 16 residues.

The rearrangement links TRBV5-1 to TRBJ1-1; 9 bases align to TRBD1. Germline CDR1 is SGHRS and CDR2 is YFSETQ. The V gene end was trimmed by 3 bases and the J gene end by 6 bases; junction bases not matched to a gene: 9. CDR3 size: 15 residues. The CDR3 region is CASSSLQGAIPEAFF. CDR3 coding DNA: TGCGCCAGCAGCTCATTACAGGGGGCTATCCCTGAAGCTTTCTTT.

The genes are TRBV4-1 and TRBJ1-2, with a weak D call TRBD1 (5 bases). Between the trimmed V and J ends, which lost 1 base and 10 bases, there was a span of 16 bases. The CDR3 sequence is 14 residues long. The germline V gene has CDR1 MGHRA and CDR2 YSYEKL. DNA of the CDR3: TGCGCCAGCAGCCAAGGGCGAGGGGTAGGCCACTACACCTTC. Amino acid sequence: CASSQGRGVGHYTF.

The chain recombines TRBV18 with TRBJ2-7, with 9 bases fitting TRBD2. J was trimmed by 3 bases and V by 3 bases; bases with no gene match: 6. The V gene's germline CDR1 is KGHSH and CDR2 LQKENI. This CDR3 region has 15 residues. CDR3 region: CASSPYLAGNYEQYF. Here the CDR3 DNA reads TGTGCCAGCTCACCCTATCTAGCGGGGAACTACGAGCAGTACTTC.